This TCR beta chain is from a study of shared clonotypes between healthy human individuals. About the research overall: There were three CD4 naive, three CD4 memory, two CD8 naive and one CD8 memory plates per donor.

On this clone itself: The target antigen is unknown.

General study findings and limits: Naive CD4 clonotype sharing across several donors was 4% to 5%.

This table comes from immunoSEQ multiplex PCR, and its TCRdb copy is limited to in-frame clones, with some not included. The sample lists 2,500,000 or so clones, about nine tenths occurring once. The TCR originated in a man younger than 35 in good health. Some clones in this sample may be carry-over from other donors' samples. The sequenced material came from naive CD4+ T cells from PBMCs. Subset given: CD45RA+ positively selected.

Here the CDR3 DNA reads TGCGCCAGCAGCTTGGCCCTAGGAGCTACGCAGTATTTT. Protein sequence: CASSLALGATQYF. The V gene is TRBV5-1, the J gene TRBJ2-3; D unclear. CDR3 length: 13 residues. Germline V lookup: CDR1 SGHRS, CDR2 YFSETQ. V shed 0 bases and J shed 8 bases, with 10 bases lying between them. Variable domain in full (rest from reference TRBV5-1 and TRBJ2-3): KAGVTQTPRYLIKTRGQQVTLSCSPISGHRSVSWYQQTPGQGLQFLFEYFSETQRNKGNFPGRFSGRQFSNSRSEMNVSTLELGDSALYLCASSLALGATQYFGPGTRLTVL.